These 23 T cell receptor beta chains originate from one sample sequenced in a study of blood T cell repertoires in COVID-19. TCRdb's table, derived via immunoSEQ multiplex PCR, lists solely in-frame clones and lacks some. The top ten clones hold approximately 8% of a sample with roughly 200,000 clones, around 86% of them seen once. What was sequenced was peripheral blood. All receptors come from a woman of 80 years or more with COVID-19, enrolled during active disease.

The gene calls are TRBV20-1 and TRBJ1-1; D is perhaps TRBD1 (5 bases). This CDR3 comprises 11 residues. Per germline, CDR1 DFQATT and CDR2 SNEGSKA (reference sequence). Trimming removed 5 bases at V and 10 bases at J, with 14 bases between. This CDR3 is CSALFQGRAFF. CDR3 DNA sequence: TGCAGTGCTTTATTTCAGGGTAGAGCTTTCTTT.

Comments on this clone: The sample contains more than one DNA sequence encoding this CDR3. This rearrangement joins TRBV5-1 to TRBJ1-2, with a possible D match to TRBD1 (6 bases). The ends were cut back, 5 bases at V and 6 bases at J, with 11 bases in the middle. Looked up from germline, CDR1 is SGHRS and CDR2 is YFSETQ. The CDR3 has 12 residues. CDR3 in DNA: TGCGCCAGCAGTTTCAACAGGGATGGCTACACCTTC. Amino acid sequence: CASSFNRDGYTF.

V is TRBV28 and J is TRBJ1-5; D not resolved. Looked up from germline, CDR1 is MDHEN and CDR2 is SYDVKM. This CDR3 has 15 amino acids. V shed 6 bases and J shed 2 bases, with 14 bases lying between them. The CDR3 DNA sequence: TGTGCCAGCAGGCCTACAGCAAACCGCAATCAGCCCCAGCATTTT. It encodes CASRPTANRNQPQHF.

The V and J genes are TRBV28 and TRBJ1-1, with no clear D. With 2 bases removed from V and 5 bases from J, the gap between germline ends came to 9 bases. CDR3 size: 13 residues. Germline CDR1 and CDR2: MDHEN and SYDVKM. Written as DNA, the CDR3 is TGTGCCAGCAGTTTAAGACTAGAGACTGAAGCTTTCTTT. Encoded protein: CASSLRLETEAFF.

This rearrangement joins TRBV19 to TRBJ1-4; no definite D call. V dropped 3 bases and J dropped 8 bases, with 10 bases sitting between them. The germline V gene has CDR1 LNHDA and CDR2 SQIVND (reference sequence). CDR3 length: 13 amino acids. The CDR3 is CASSISLREKLFF. DNA of the CDR3: TGTGCCAGTAGTATCAGCCTGAGGGAAAAACTGTTTTTT.

The chain links TRBV19 to TRBJ1-1; 9 bases are shared with TRBD1. The CDR3 consists of 15 residues. The germline V gene encodes CDR1 LNHDA and CDR2 SQIVND (reference sequence). Losses at the gene ends were 5 bases for V and 3 bases for J; bases not matched to a gene: 7. CDR3 loop: CASSRTGALHTEAFF. CDR3 DNA sequence: TGTGCCAGTAGTCGGACAGGGGCCTTACACACTGAAGCTTTCTTT.

CDR3 sequence: CASSVGGRQVQETQYF. In DNA, the CDR3 is TGTGCCAGCAGCGTAGGGGGTCGACAGGTTCAAGAGACCCAGTACTTC. This rearrangement joins TRBV9 to TRBJ2-5, with TRBD1 as a possible D gene (6 bases). Between the trimmed V and J ends, which lost 0 bases and 2 bases, there was a span of 14 bases. The CDR3 consists of 16 residues. The V gene's germline CDR1 is SGDLS and CDR2 YYNGEE.

This rearrangement joins TRBV3-1 (or the pseudogene TRBV3-2) to TRBJ1-1; TRBD1 might be the D (6 bases). The germline V gene has CDR1 LGHDT and CDR2 YNNKEL (reference sequence). Trimming pared 5 bases from V and 1 base from J, leaving 11 bases between. The CDR3 spans 14 residues. This CDR3 is CASSLGQSNTEAFF. The CDR3 coding sequence is TGTGCCAGCAGCTTAGGACAGTCGAACACTGAAGCTTTCTTT.

This rearrangement joins TRBV7-2 to TRBJ2-7; 8 nucleotides agree with TRBD2. The germline gives CDR1 SGHTA, CDR2 FQGNSA. The ends lost 5 bases at V and 5 bases at J; junction bases unmatched: 11. The CDR3 totals 15 residues. The CDR3 DNA reads TGTGCCAGCAGCGGAGACGGACTAGCCTCGGACGAGCAGTACTTC. Protein: CASSGDGLASDEQYF. Full variable domain (remainder filled in from reference TRBV7-2 and TRBJ2-7): GAGVSQSPSNKVTEKGKDVELRCDPISGHTALYWYRQSLGQGLEFLIYFQGNSAPDKSGLPSDRFSAERTGGSVSTLTIQRTQQEDSAVYLCASSGDGLASDEQYFGPGTRLTVT.

The chain uses TRBV6-6 and TRBJ2-7, with 9 bases lining up with TRBD1. This CDR3 has 15 amino acids. Germline V gene data show CDR1 as MNHNY and CDR2 as SVGAGI (reference sequence). J lost 4 bases, V lost 5 bases, and 9 bases had no gene match. CDR3 loop: CASSRTGAELYEQYF. The CDR3 nucleotides are TGTGCCAGCAGTCGGACAGGGGCTGAGCTTTACGAGCAGTACTTC.

This sequence joins TRBV7-3 and TRBJ2-2; 10 bases agree with TRBD2. Per germline, CDR1 SGHTA and CDR2 FQGTGA. The CDR3 has 16 amino acids. The J segment lost 7 bases and the V segment lost 2 bases, leaving 7 bases of the junction unmatched. The CDR3 region is CASSLGSSGSGGELFF. In DNA form, the CDR3 reads TGTGCCAGCAGCTTAGGGTCTAGCGGGAGTGGCGGGGAGCTGTTTTTT.

This chain uses TRBV3-1 (or the pseudogene TRBV3-2) with TRBJ1-2; perhaps TRBD1 as D (6 bases). V dropped 4 bases and J dropped 4 bases, with 10 bases sitting between them. This CDR3 is 13 amino acids long. Looked up from germline, CDR1 is LGHDT and CDR2 is YNNKEL (reference sequence). In nucleotides, the CDR3 is TGTGCCAGCAGCCTACAGGGTGCCTATGGCTACACCTTC. As protein: CASSLQGAYGYTF.

The chain joins TRBV5-1 to TRBJ2-2; D is uncertain. V was shortened by 4 bases and J by 1 base, with 11 bases between the two germline ends. The CDR3 runs to 15 residues. Germline-derived CDR1 and CDR2 are SGHRS and YFSETQ. The CDR3 bases are TGCGCCAGCAGCCACAGTGGAAAGAACACCGGGGAGCTGTTTTTT. As protein: CASSHSGKNTGELFF. The whole variable domain, filled in from reference TRBV5-1 and TRBJ2-2, reads KAGVTQTPRYLIKTRGQQVTLSCSPISGHRSVSWYQQTPGQGLQFLFEYFSETQRNKGNFPGRFSGRQFSNSRSEMNVSTLELGDSALYLCASSHSGKNTGELFFGEGSRLTVL.

This clone has only a few counts. The chain couples TRBV7-8 to TRBJ2-3, with 9 bases identical to TRBD2. The germline V gene encodes CDR1 SGHVS and CDR2 FQNEAQ. V gave up 5 bases and J gave up 3 bases; unmatched junction bases: 12. The CDR3 spans 17 residues. In nucleotides, the CDR3 is TGTGCCAGCAGCCCTCTGGAGGGTAGCGGGGGAACAGATACGCAGTATTTT. It specifies CASSPLEGSGGTDTQYF.

The rearrangement joins TRBV7-9 to TRBJ1-2; TRBD1 agrees at 9 bases. The CDR3 spans 13 residues. Germline V lookup: CDR1 SEHNR, CDR2 FQNEAQ (reference sequence). The J segment lost 4 bases and the V segment lost 8 bases, leaving 5 bases of the junction unmatched. The CDR3 DNA is TGTGCCAGCCTACCGGGACAGGGCTATGGCTACACCTTC. This gives the protein CASLPGQGYGYTF.

The chain is built from TRBV7-2 and TRBJ1-6; 10 bases are a match to TRBD1. Looked up from germline, CDR1 is SGHTA and CDR2 is FQGNSA. This CDR3 is 18 amino acids long. With V trimmed by 4 bases and J by 6 bases, 12 bases remained unmatched. The CDR3 protein is CASSSRDGTGAFNSPLHF. The CDR3 coding sequence is TGTGCCAGCAGCTCTAGAGACGGGACAGGGGCCTTTAATTCACCCCTCCACTTT.

Concerning this clone: Other DNA sequences from this sample encode an identical CDR3 as well. This chain joins TRBV28 and TRBJ2-7; D gene uncertain. This CDR3 contains 11 residues. Germline V gene lookup returns CDR1 MDHEN and CDR2 SYDVKM. Trimming left V 5 bases short and J 0 bases short, with 2 bases between. As DNA, the CDR3 is TGTGCCAGCAGTCGCTCCTACGAGCAGTACTTC. Translated, it gives CASSRSYEQYF.

The chain has TRBV30 and TRBJ2-3, with TRBD2 matching over 7 bases. This CDR3 has 15 amino acids. CDR1 is GTSNPN and CDR2 is SVGIG in the germline V gene (reference sequence). V lost 1 base and J lost 2; bases outside the gene matches: 6. The CDR3 is CAWSAASGYTDTQYF. In DNA, the CDR3 is TGTGCCTGGAGTGCGGCTAGCGGCTACACAGATACGCAGTATTTT.

The J gene is TRBJ2-2, the V gene TRBV27, with TRBD1 matching over 11 bases. The CDR3 runs 19 residues. J lost 5 bases, V lost 3 bases, and 14 bases had no gene match. CDR1 MNHEY and CDR2 SMNVEV come from the germline V gene (reference sequence). In DNA form, the CDR3 reads TGTGCCAGCAGTTTTAGAACGGGACAGGGGGTCGGAAGGACCGGGGAGCTGTTTTTT. It translates to CASSFRTGQGVGRTGELFF.

This clone was seen just once. The chain uses TRBV27 and TRBJ1-5, with D possibly matching TRBD1 (6 bases). CDR1 and CDR2 (germline): MNHEY, SMNVEV (reference sequence). CDR3 length: 13 residues. The V and J ends lost 6 bases and 5 bases respectively, with 11 bases between them. For the CDR3, the DNA is TGTGCCAGCAGGCAGGGGTTCGATCAGCCCCAGCATTTT. Protein sequence: CASRQGFDQPQHF.

V is TRBV19 and J is TRBJ2-1; 8 nucleotides line up with TRBD1. The V and J ends lost 4 bases and 8 bases, in that order; junction bases with no gene match: 10. The V gene's germline CDR1 is LNHDA and CDR2 SQIVND (reference sequence). The CDR3 is made up of 15 amino acids. In nucleotides, the CDR3 is TGTGCCAGTAGTACGTCAGGACAGGGTGTCGATGAGCAGTTCTTC. Encoded protein: CASSTSGQGVDEQFF.

The chain recombines TRBV5-1 with TRBJ1-4; TRBD1 matches 9 bases. Germline CDR1 is SGHRS and CDR2 is YFSETQ. The CDR3 totals 14 residues. Germline trimming cut 4 bases from V and 6 bases from J; bases unmatched to any gene: 4. CDR3 sequence reads: CASSAGQGYEKLFF. CDR3 DNA: TGCGCCAGCAGCGCGGGACAGGGCTATGAAAAACTGTTTTTT.

This chain connects TRBV6-5 to TRBJ2-3; 15 bases agree with TRBD2. The CDR3 contains 13 residues. Germline V gene lookup returns CDR1 MNHEY and CDR2 SVGAGI. V gave up 6 bases and J gave up 11 bases; unmatched junction bases: 3. CDR3 sequence (DNA): TGTGCCAGCAGAACGGGACTAGCGGGGGGGCAGTATTTT. Translation gives CASRTGLAGGQYF.